The entry that follows covers one T cell receptor beta chain sequence. This receptor's antigen is unknown. The input lacks base qualities; no much larger clone sits a single base away. Each collaborating institution followed its own protocols to collect whole blood in K2EDTA tubes. For TCRbeta analysis, collaborators shipped samples as frozen whole blood, isolated PBMCs, or DNA extracted from either of those sample types. This record belongs to a study of blood T cell repertoires in COVID-19 (dated by TCRdb to the early 2020s). For the study in its entirety: The collaborator samples originated in the United States, Italy and Spain and spanned the acute and convalescent phases of COVID-19. The material from the prospective study consisted of cDNA or gDNA derived from T cells, B-cell-depleted T cells, or PBMCs. Deeply sampled blood TCRbeta repertoires from subjects exposed to, actively infected with, or recovered from COVID-19 were included in the dataset. The repertoires were made available in a free public database intended to serve as a resource for research on the immune response to SARS-CoV-2. The samples were drawn from two sources: the first 160 participants of the ongoing ImmuneRACE study, and some 1,300 subjects contributed by 6 global collaborators. Nearly every sample came with metadata listing a de-identified subject ID, COVID-19 status, age in years and sex. Where available, HLA class I and class II types were obtained from metadata supplied by the sample provider rather than from assay-based typing.

TCRbeta CDR3 regions were amplified from genomic DNA by means of the immunoSEQ Assay, a bias-controlled multiplex PCR. In the paper's pipeline: The number of nucleated cells in each sample was estimated by amplification of reference gene primers within the assay. Sequence reads were collapsed and filtered to measure the absolute abundance of every unique TCRbeta CDR3 rearrangement. For each sample, productive Simpson clonality was calculated as the square root of Simpson's diversity index over productive rearrangements. The clones in this table, taken by TCRdb from immuneACCESS, are in-frame only. Not every clone is retained; where verified, under half of the shortfall comes from an unresolved V gene, and the cause of the rest is unknown. V and J calls and clone size are those listed in that table; D and trimming were worked out from the DNA. The sample table holds about 250,000 clones, of which about 91% were seen once. About 1.3% of the sample goes to the ten largest clones.

Summary of the overall study and its limitations: The quantity of clinical and demographic metadata differed by source and by participant and was supplied without curation.

This TCR was recovered from a man at least 80 years old with acute or convalescent COVID-19. The sample consisted of peripheral blood.

The CDR3 sequence is CATSDFGGLATHEQFF. Read as DNA, the sequence is TGTGCCACCAGTGATTTCGGGGGACTAGCCACCCATGAGCAGTTCTTC. This chain joins TRBV24-1 to TRBJ2-1; 9 bases in between match TRBD2. Reading the germline V gene gives CDR1 KGHDR and CDR2 SFDVKD. Taken from cysteine to phenylalanine, the CDR3 has 16 residues. Only CDR3 DNA remains: 48 bases, in frame from the first base. For this chain, trimming is 1 base at the V end and 8 bases at the J end, and the number of junction bases without a gene match is 8.